Presented here are 10 T cell receptor beta chains from one specimen sequenced in a study of T-cell memory formation after mild COVID-19. TCRdb processed the 5' RACE reads anew with MiXCR; each CDR3 protein has one entry. The sample has a few hundred thousand distinct CDR3 sequences, 20% to 25% seen once; the top ten hold under 8.5%. Material: PBMCs or a T cell subset sorted from them (not recorded which). The receptors stem from an adult woman who had mild COVID-19 (a few samples of this study predate the infection). Cell type and time point are not known.

V gene TRBV4-3 combines with J gene TRBJ2-7; D uncertain. Germline CDR1 and CDR2: LGHNA and YSLEER. The V and J ends lost 1 base and 2 bases respectively, with 12 bases between them. The CDR3 contains 15 residues. For the CDR3, the DNA is TGCGCCAGCAGCCAAGTGAGGAACCCGACCTACGAGCAGTACTTC. It specifies CASSQVRNPTYEQYF.

V and J are TRBV7-9 and TRBJ1-3; no reliable D call. This CDR3 is 17 amino acids long. Germline CDR1 reads SEHNR; CDR2 reads FQNEAQ (reference sequence). V was cut by 1 base and J by 7 bases, with 20 bases left in between. The CDR3 protein is CASSLELGRESGNTIYF. The DNA for the CDR3 is TGTGCCAGCAGCTTAGAACTTGGAAGGGAATCCGGGAACACCATATATTTT. The full variable domain, completed using reference TRBV7-9 and TRBJ1-3, is DTGVSQNPRHKITKRGQNVTFRCDPISEHNRLYWYRQTLGQGPEFLTYFQNEAQLEKSRLLSDRFSAERPKGSFSTLEIQRTEQGDSAMYLCASSLELGRESGNTIYFGEGSWLTVV.

The chain joins TRBV13 to TRBJ2-7; D may correspond to TRBD1 or TRBD2 (6 bases each). V was cut by 0 bases and J by 6 bases, with 15 bases left in between. Germline V CDR1 and CDR2: PRHDT, FYEKMQ (reference sequence). The CDR3 length is 15 residues. For the CDR3, the DNA is TGTGCCAGCAGCTTAGGGGGGGGCGCCGTGCGCGAGCAGTACTTC. This sequence encodes CASSLGGGAVREQYF.

The chain recombines TRBV5-1 with TRBJ1-6, with a tentative D call TRBD1 (6 bases). The CDR3 extends over 16 amino acids. Trimming shortened V by 1 base and J by 10 bases, and 18 bases separated the two germline ends. Germline values: CDR1 SGHRS, CDR2 YFSETQ. The CDR3 coding sequence is TGCGCCAGCAGCTTGACCCCAAGGCAGGGGAACTCACCCCTCCACTTT. Translating gives CASSLTPRQGNSPLHF. The full variable domain, rest sourced from reference TRBV5-1 and TRBJ1-6, is KAGVTQTPRYLIKTRGQQVTLSCSPISGHRSVSWYQQTPGQGLQFLFEYFSETQRNKGNFPGRFSGRQFSNSRSEMNVSTLELGDSALYLCASSLTPRQGNSPLHFGNGTRLTVT.

This chain joins TRBV5-1 and TRBJ2-1; TRBD1 matches 9 bases. Germline V gives CDR1 SGHRS, CDR2 YFSETQ. V trimming: 1 base; J trimming: 10 bases; junction bases outside the gene matches: 9. There are 15 residues in the CDR3. The CDR3 region has the DNA TGCGCCAGCAGCTTGTCAGGGACAGGGTTCGGCGAGCAGTTCTTC. Translation: CASSLSGTGFGEQFF.

The genes are TRBV25-1 and TRBJ1-1, with a possible D match to TRBD1 (5 bases). Trimming shortened V by 4 bases and J by 4 bases, and 16 bases separated the two germline ends. Looked up from germline, CDR1 is MGHDK and CDR2 is SYGVNS. The CDR3 totals 15 residues. The CDR3 reads CASSVRRDVGTEAFF. CDR3 nucleotide sequence: TGTGCCAGCAGTGTACGACGGGACGTTGGCACTGAAGCTTTCTTT. The full variable domain, its missing parts supplied by reference TRBV25-1 and TRBJ1-1, is EADIYQTPRYLVIGTGKKITLECSQTMGHDKMYWYQQDPGMELHLIHYSYGVNSTEKGDLSSESTVSRIRTEHFPLTLESARPSHTSQYLCASSVRRDVGTEAFFGQGTRLTVV.

This clonotype was counted only a few times. CDR3 sequence: CASSLNRGRDETQYF. The CDR3 DNA is TGTGCCAGCAGCTTAAACAGGGGGCGAGACGAGACCCAGTACTTC. The chain has TRBV5-4 and TRBJ2-5; 9 positions agree with TRBD1. The germline V gene has CDR1 SGHNT and CDR2 YYREEE (reference sequence). V was pared by 2 bases and J by 5 bases, with 7 bases of the junction left unmatched. The CDR3 runs to 15 residues.

The rearrangement links TRBV3-1 to TRBJ2-1; no firm D call. V lost 4 bases and J 9 bases, leaving 10 bases between the germline ends. The CDR3 is 12 amino acids. Germline V CDR1 and CDR2: LGHDT, YNNKEL (reference sequence). The CDR3 protein is CASSRVGSEQFF. The DNA for the CDR3 is TGTGCCAGCAGCCGGGTTGGTAGTGAGCAGTTCTTC.

This clonotype was recorded a few times. The chain combines TRBV4-1 with TRBJ1-2; D is unresolved. The germline V and J ends were trimmed by 0 bases and 7 bases, with 15 bases remaining between them. This CDR3 region has 15 residues. Per the germline V gene, CDR1 is MGHRA and CDR2 is YSYEKL. As DNA, the CDR3 is TGCGCCAGCAGCCAAGACCGGGCTCTAGCCTCTGGCTACACCTTC. Amino acids: CASSQDRALASGYTF.

This rearrangement joins TRBV24-1 to TRBJ2-1; 9 bases line up with TRBD2. There are 16 residues in the CDR3. The germline gives CDR1 KGHDR, CDR2 SFDVKD. The V and J ends lost 2 bases and 4 bases, in that order; junction bases with no gene match: 5. The DNA for the CDR3 is TGTGCCACCAGTGATTCTCCTAGCGGGGCTTACAATGAGCAGTTCTTC. Translated, it gives CATSDSPSGAYNEQFF.